The 15 T cell receptor beta chains presented below share a single source sample, sequenced in a study of CD8+CD57+ T cells in acquired aplastic anemia. Those patients picked for sequencing had displayed CD8+CD57+ cell expansion on flow cytometry. Both TCR beta VDJ combination and CDR3 sequence profiling were carried out. Genomic DNA was the template for this profiling. TCRdb recomputed calls from the reads with MiXCR, one row per CDR3 protein. The table has approximately 470,000 distinct CDR3 sequences, around 30% seen once. The source material was sorted CD4+, CD8+, or CD8+CD57+ T cells (not recorded which) from PBMCs. Receptors originate from a human donor with aplastic anemia.

In its sample, this clonotype was seen many times. This sequence joins TRBV12-3 or TRBV12-4 and TRBJ1-5, with D perhaps TRBD1 (5 bases). V was cut by 6 bases and J by 2 bases, with 11 bases left in between. The CDR3 runs to 14 residues. The CDR3 region is CASRGDGRNQPQHF. The CDR3 coding sequence is TGTGCCAGCAGGGGGGACGGCCGCAATCAGCCCCAGCATTTT.

This clonotype appeared once. This chain joins TRBV2 and TRBJ1-2; 9 nucleotides match TRBD1. Germline CDR1 reads SNHLY; CDR2 reads FYNNEI. The CDR3 sequence is 12 residues long. The ends lost 4 bases at V and 7 bases at J; junction bases unmatched: 1. This CDR3 is CASSGQGVGYTF. DNA for the CDR3: TGTGCCAGCAGTGGACAGGGGGTTGGCTACACCTTC.

V is TRBV15 and J is TRBJ1-6, with D perhaps matching TRBD1 (6 bases). Germline loops: CDR1 LNHNV, CDR2 YYDKDF (reference sequence). This CDR3 has 17 residues. V was pared by 3 bases and J by 8 bases, with 20 bases between. The chain's CDR3 is CATSSPGLRGMDSPLHF. The CDR3 DNA reads TGTGCCACCAGCAGCCCCGGACTTAGGGGGATGGATTCACCCCTCCACTTT.

The V gene is TRBV5-1, the J gene TRBJ2-5; 8 nucleotides agree with TRBD2. The CDR3 length is 14 residues. Germline CDR1 is SGHRS and CDR2 is YFSETQ. After removal of 5 bases from V and 4 bases from J, the junction contained 7 bases not matched to a gene. The chain's CDR3 is CASRNRAGVETQYF. CDR3 coding DNA: TGCGCCAGCAGGAACAGAGCGGGAGTAGAGACCCAGTACTTC.

This clonotype was seen only a few times. The chain links TRBV29-1 to TRBJ2-3; D is possibly TRBD1 or TRBD2 (6 bases each). Germline V gives CDR1 SQVTM, CDR2 ANQGSEA. CDR3 length: 13 amino acids. Trimming took off 3 bases at V and 6 bases at J, with 13 bases between the two ends. DNA for the CDR3: TGCAGCGTTGAGTACGGGGGCTCGGATACGCAGTATTTT. Amino acids: CSVEYGGSDTQYF.

The genes are TRBV5-1 and TRBJ2-3, with D unresolved. With 2 bases removed from V and 1 base from J, the gap between germline ends came to 11 bases. CDR1 SGHRS and CDR2 YFSETQ come from the germline V gene. The CDR3 runs 15 residues. The CDR3 nucleotides read TGCGCCAGCAGCTTTAGCCTCTTGGGCACAGATACGCAGTATTTT. It translates to CASSFSLLGTDTQYF.

The CDR3 sequence: CAHVPDSSYEQYF. Here the CDR3 DNA reads TGTGCCCATGTCCCGGACAGCTCCTACGAGCAGTACTTC. The chain links TRBV10-3 to TRBJ2-7; the D gene is possibly TRBD1 (6 bases). Germline CDR1 and CDR2: ENHRY and SYGVKD. The CDR3 totals 13 residues. V was cut by 11 bases and J by 0 bases, with 14 bases left in between.

This chain joins TRBV5-5 and TRBJ1-6; no clear D. V lost 1 base, J lost 9 bases, and 17 bases lay in between. The CDR3 length is 16 residues. The V gene's germline CDR1 is SGHKS and CDR2 YYEKEE (reference sequence). The CDR3 DNA reads TGTGCCAGCAGCTTGAGTGGTTGGTTGTCAAGTTCACCCCTCCACTTT. Amino acids: CASSLSGWLSSSPLHF.

This clonotype was detected ten times or more. This chain joins TRBV15 and TRBJ2-1; the match to TRBD2 covers 9 bases. V trimming: 0 bases; J trimming: 7 bases; junction bases outside the gene matches: 4. The CDR3 is 15 amino acids. Germline CDR1 is LNHNV and CDR2 is YYDKDF (reference sequence). As DNA, the CDR3 is TGTGCCACCAGCAGAGATGGTAGCGGGAGTAATGAGCAGTTCTTC. It encodes CATSRDGSGSNEQFF.

The chain has TRBV28 and TRBJ1-6; 9 bases agree with TRBD1. The CDR3 has 15 amino acids. The ends lost 3 bases at V and 10 bases at J; junction bases unmatched: 7. The germline V gene encodes CDR1 MDHEN and CDR2 SYDVKM. The DNA of the CDR3 is TGTGCCAGCAGTTTCTTCTCGGACAGGGGATCACCCCTCCACTTT. Translating gives CASSFFSDRGSPLHF.

J is TRBJ1-2 and V is TRBV6-1; 7 nucleotides align to TRBD1. The V gene end was trimmed by 6 bases and the J gene end by 4 bases; junction bases not matched to a gene: 11. This CDR3 has 15 residues. Germline V lookup: CDR1 MNHNS, CDR2 SASEGT. The CDR3 here is CASSRLDRFTYGYTF. For the CDR3, the DNA is TGTGCCAGCAGCCGATTGGACAGGTTTACCTATGGCTACACCTTC.

This clonotype was seen at least ten times. The chain links TRBV7-3 to TRBJ2-3; D ambiguous. Between the trimmed V and J ends, which lost 3 bases and 8 bases, there was a span of 12 bases. Per the germline V gene, CDR1 is SGHTA and CDR2 is FQGTGA. CDR3 size: 13 residues. CDR3 in DNA: TGTGCCAGCAGCTTTCTAGGCCGAGGTACGCAGTATTTT. It translates to CASSFLGRGTQYF.

This sequence joins TRBV19 and TRBJ2-7; D is perhaps TRBD1 (5 bases). V was trimmed by 4 bases and J by 0 bases, leaving 10 bases between them. This CDR3 has 14 residues. Germline V gene lookup returns CDR1 LNHDA and CDR2 SQIVND (reference sequence). The CDR3 loop is CASSSRVNSYEQYF. In nucleotides, the CDR3 is TGTGCCAGTAGTAGCAGGGTAAACTCCTACGAGCAGTACTTC.

The chain couples TRBV7-2 to TRBJ1-5, with D tentatively TRBD1 (6 bases). Trimming took 0 bases from V and 0 from J, leaving 9 bases between them. Germline CDR1 and CDR2: SGHTA and FQGNSA. The CDR3 spans 16 residues. The CDR3 DNA is TGTGCCAGCAGCTTAGCGACAGGCTTTAGCAATCAGCCCCAGCATTTT. Its translation is CASSLATGFSNQPQHF.

The sample holds many counts of this clonotype. The chain employs TRBV20-1 and TRBJ2-7; 9 bases fit TRBD1. Germline trimming cut 1 base from V and 3 bases from J; bases unmatched to any gene: 7. Germline CDR1 is DFQATT and CDR2 is SNEGSKA (reference sequence). The CDR3 runs to 15 residues. The CDR3 DNA follows: TGCAGTGCTAGAGTCCGGGACAGGGCCGTCTACGAGCAGTACTTC. Amino acids: CSARVRDRAVYEQYF.